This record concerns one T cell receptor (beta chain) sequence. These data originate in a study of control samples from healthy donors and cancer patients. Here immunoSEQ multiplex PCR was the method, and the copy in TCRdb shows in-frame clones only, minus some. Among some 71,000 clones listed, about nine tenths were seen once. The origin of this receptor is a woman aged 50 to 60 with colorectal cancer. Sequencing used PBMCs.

CDR3 loop: CASSSRGRNQPQHF. The CDR3 nucleotides are TGTGCCAGCAGTAGTAGGGGACGCAATCAGCCCCAGCATTTT. The chain joins TRBV2 to TRBJ1-5; D might be TRBD1 (5 bases). Trimming took off 5 bases at V and 2 bases at J, with 10 bases between the two ends. The CDR3 has 14 residues. Per the germline V gene, CDR1 is SNHLY and CDR2 is FYNNEI.